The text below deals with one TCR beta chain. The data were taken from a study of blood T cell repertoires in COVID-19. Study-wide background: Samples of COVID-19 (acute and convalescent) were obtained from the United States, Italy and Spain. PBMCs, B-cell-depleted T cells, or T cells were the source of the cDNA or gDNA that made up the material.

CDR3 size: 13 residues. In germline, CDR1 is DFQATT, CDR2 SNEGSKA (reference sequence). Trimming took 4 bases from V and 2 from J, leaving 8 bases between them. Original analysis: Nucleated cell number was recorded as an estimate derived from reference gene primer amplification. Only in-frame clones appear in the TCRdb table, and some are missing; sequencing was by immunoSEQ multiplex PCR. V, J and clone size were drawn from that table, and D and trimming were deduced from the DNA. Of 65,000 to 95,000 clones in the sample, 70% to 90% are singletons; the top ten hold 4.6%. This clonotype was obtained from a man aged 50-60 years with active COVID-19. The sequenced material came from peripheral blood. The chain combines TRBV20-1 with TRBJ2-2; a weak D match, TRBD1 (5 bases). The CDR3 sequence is CSATDSNTGELFF. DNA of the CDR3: TGCAGTGCTACTGACAGTAACACCGGGGAGCTGTTTTTT.